This T cell receptor beta chain is drawn from a study of cytomegalovirus exposure and HLA in healthy donors. Germline-derived CDR1 and CDR2 are LGHNA and YNFKEQ. V shed 4 bases, J shed 3 bases, and the junction held 7 bases outside the gene matches. The CDR3 has 15 amino acids. 13 Jbeta primers and 60 Vbeta primers were used for the PCR. The table came from immunoSEQ multiplex PCR; TCRdb's copy has only in-frame clones and leaves some out. Found here are approximately 210,000 clones, around 87% of them singletons; the top ten hold approximately 1.7%. This clone turned up a few times. The chain uses TRBV4-2 and TRBJ1-1; 8 positions match TRBD1. The receptor's source is a woman in her late teens or twenties in good health and CMV-seronegative. Sequenced input: PBMCs. DNA for the CDR3: TGTGCCAGCAGCCTGACAGGGGCGGAGGACACTGAAGCTTTCTTT. Protein sequence: CASSLTGAEDTEAFF.